Presented here are 18 T cell receptor beta chains from one specimen sequenced in a study of blood T cell repertoires in COVID-19. The assay was immunoSEQ multiplex PCR, and TCRdb's table has in-frame clones only and misses some. Counted here are 180,000 or so clones, approximately 83% occurring once; the ten biggest clones make up 10% to 11%. Sequences were obtained from peripheral blood. These receptors were taken from a human donor with active or convalescent COVID-19. The donor label of this sample is uncertain.

J is TRBJ2-1 and V is TRBV9; the match to TRBD1 covers 9 bases. The CDR3 is 15 amino acids. CDR1 SGDLS and CDR2 YYNGEE come from the germline V gene. The V gene end was trimmed by 3 bases and the J gene end by 16 bases; junction bases not matched to a gene: 17. CDR3 protein: CASSATQLDRGGGFF. The CDR3 DNA is TGTGCCAGCAGCGCGACCCAATTGGACAGGGGAGGGGGATTCTTC.

The chain recombines TRBV2 with TRBJ1-4, with 9 bases aligning to TRBD1. This CDR3 comprises 15 residues. Germline lookup yields CDR1 SNHLY and CDR2 FYNNEI. V shed 6 bases and J 4 bases; nucleotides not matched to a gene: 6. The CDR3 nucleotides read TGTGCCAGCAGCAGGGACAGGGCCGGTAATGAAAAACTGTTTTTT. Translating gives CASSRDRAGNEKLFF.

V usage is TRBV3-1 (or the pseudogene TRBV3-2) and J usage is TRBJ1-2, with D unresolved. Trimming shortened V by 4 bases and J by 8 bases, and 14 bases separated the two germline ends. Per germline, CDR1 LGHDT and CDR2 YNNKEL (reference sequence). This CDR3 contains 13 residues. CDR3 amino acids: CASSPRSSGGYTF. The CDR3 DNA follows: TGTGCCAGCAGCCCGCGGAGCTCTGGGGGCTACACCTTC.

The chain recombines TRBV15 with TRBJ1-4; the D gene is possibly TRBD1 (6 bases). V was trimmed by 5 bases and J by 0 bases, leaving 16 bases between them. Looked up from germline, CDR1 is LNHNV and CDR2 is YYDKDF (reference sequence). The CDR3 has 17 amino acids. As DNA, the CDR3 is TGTGCCACCAGCCCCGGGTTAGGGGGGGCAACTAATGAAAAACTGTTTTTT. It is translated as CATSPGLGGATNEKLFF.

This chain links TRBV3-1 (or the pseudogene TRBV3-2) with TRBJ2-3; 7 nucleotides line up with TRBD1. The CDR3 loop spans 13 amino acids. Germline V gene sequence: CDR1 LGHDT, CDR2 YNNKEL (reference sequence). J lost 4 bases, V lost 4 bases, and 2 bases had no gene match. CDR3 bases: TGTGCCAGCAGCCGACAGGGATCAGATACGCAGTATTTT. It translates to CASSRQGSDTQYF.

The rearrangement uses TRBV7-2 and TRBJ2-7, with a possible D match to TRBD1 (5 bases). Germline V lookup: CDR1 SGHTA, CDR2 FQGNSA. The CDR3 loop spans 13 amino acids. V was pared by 3 bases and J by 1 base, with 7 bases between. CDR3 DNA sequence: TGTGCCAGCAGCTTCAGGGCGTCCTACGAGCAGTACTTC. Amino acids: CASSFRASYEQYF.

The chain employs TRBV5-6 and TRBJ1-1; 7 bases match TRBD1. With 4 bases clipped from V and 7 bases from J, the junction kept 13 bases outside the gene matches. CDR1 and CDR2 (germline): SGHDT, YYEEEE. The CDR3 runs to 15 residues. The CDR3 coding sequence is TGTGCCAGCAGCCTCGACAGGGCCAAACAAAGTGAAGCTTTCTTT. Protein product: CASSLDRAKQSEAFF.

This rearrangement joins TRBV5-1 to TRBJ2-3, with 14 bases identical to TRBD2. The CDR3 runs 16 residues. In germline, CDR1 is SGHRS, CDR2 YFSETQ. V dropped 4 bases and J dropped 4; count of bases not matched to a gene: 5. CDR3 DNA sequence: TGCGCCAGCAGCCAAGGACTAGCGGGAGGAGCAGATACGCAGTATTTT. Its protein product is CASSQGLAGGADTQYF.

The chain is built from TRBV5-4 and TRBJ2-1; tentative D call: TRBD2 (6 bases). V gave up 0 bases and J gave up 10 bases, with 14 bases separating them. This CDR3 is built from 14 residues. Germline V gives CDR1 SGHNT, CDR2 YYREEE (reference sequence). The CDR3 nucleotides read TGTGCCAGCAGCTTGGGCGGGACTCGGGTAGAGCAGTTCTTC. Translated: CASSLGGTRVEQFF.

The chain couples TRBV7-9 to TRBJ2-2; 8 bases fit TRBD1. The junction had 9 bases not matched to a gene; V was cut back by 11 bases and J by 7 bases. The germline CDR1 and CDR2 sequences are SEHNR and FQNEAQ (reference sequence). This CDR3 is built from 13 residues. CDR3 amino acids: CAVTTGVNGELFF. In DNA form, the CDR3 reads TGTGCCGTAACGACAGGGGTTAACGGGGAGCTGTTTTTT. The entire variable domain, with the rest obtained from reference TRBV7-9 and TRBJ2-2, is as follows: DTGVSQNPRHKITKRGQNVTFRCDPISEHNRLYWYRQTLGQGPEFLTYFQNEAQLEKSRLLSDRFSAERPKGSFSTLEIQRTEQGDSAMYLCAVTTGVNGELFFGEGSRLTVL.

This chain links TRBV7-8 with TRBJ2-7; 10 nucleotides align to TRBD2. The CDR3 length is 16 residues. Looked up from germline, CDR1 is SGHVS and CDR2 is FQNEAQ. Losses at the gene ends were 2 bases for V and 2 bases for J; bases not matched to a gene: 6. The CDR3 sequence is CASSLRGSGRAYEQYF. The CDR3 nucleotides read TGTGCCAGCAGCTTAAGGGGGAGCGGGAGGGCCTACGAGCAGTACTTC. The full variable domain, with the rest looked up from reference TRBV7-8 and TRBJ2-7, is GAGVSQSPRYKVAKRGQDVALRCDPISGHVSLFWYQQALGQGPEFLTYFQNEAQLDKSGLPSDRFFAERPEGSVSTLKIQRTQQEDSAVYLCASSLRGSGRAYEQYFGPGTRLTVT.

The chain carries TRBV7-9 and TRBJ1-2, with D tentatively TRBD1 (6 bases). Germline-derived CDR1 and CDR2 are SEHNR and FQNEAQ (reference sequence). The CDR3 is made up of 15 amino acids. V was pared by 4 bases and J by 5 bases, with 17 bases between. The CDR3 here is CASSSGQSKLYGYTF. DNA for the CDR3: TGTGCCAGCAGCTCAGGACAGTCGAAGCTTTATGGCTACACCTTC. Together with reference TRBV7-9 and TRBJ1-2, the CDR3 gives the full variable domain: DTGVSQNPRHKITKRGQNVTFRCDPISEHNRLYWYRQTLGQGPEFLTYFQNEAQLEKSRLLSDRFSAERPKGSFSTLEIQRTEQGDSAMYLCASSSGQSKLYGYTFGSGTRLTVV.

The rearrangement joins TRBV9 to TRBJ2-3, with D possibly being TRBD2 (6 bases). The germline V gene encodes CDR1 SGDLS and CDR2 YYNGEE. Trimming pared 2 bases from V and 0 bases from J, leaving 13 bases between. The CDR3 is made up of 16 amino acids. The CDR3 DNA is TGTGCCAGCAGCGTCGGTAGCGGAACTAGCACAGATACGCAGTATTTT. Protein product: CASSVGSGTSTDTQYF. The variable domain in full, with the rest retrieved from reference TRBV9 and TRBJ2-3, is DSGVTQTPKHLITATGQRVTLRCSPRSGDLSVYWYQQSLDQGLQFLIQYYNGEERAKGNILERFSAQQFPDLHSELNLSSLELGDSALYFCASSVGSGTSTDTQYFGPGTRLTVL.

This clone has a count of ten or more. This chain connects TRBV9 to TRBJ1-6; D not certain. V was shortened by 3 bases and J by 9 bases, with 16 bases between the two germline ends. CDR3 length: 15 residues. Germline CDR1 reads SGDLS; CDR2 reads YYNGEE. For the CDR3, the DNA is TGTGCCAGCAGCGCCATGGGCAGTGAGACTTCACCCCTCCACTTT. This gives the protein CASSAMGSETSPLHF.

The rearrangement uses TRBV7-2 and TRBJ2-3; the D gene is possibly TRBD1 (7 bases). This CDR3 is 16 amino acids long. Germline V gene sequence: CDR1 SGHTA, CDR2 FQGNSA. V lost 4 bases and J lost 2, with 16 bases in between. CDR3 sequence reads: CASSSEGALPTDTQYF. In nucleotides, the CDR3 is TGTGCCAGCAGCTCGGAGGGGGCCCTACCCACAGATACGCAGTATTTT.

CDR3 nucleotides: TGTGCTAGTGGTTTGGCTAGCGGGGGGGCGGTGACCCAGTACTTC. Translation: CASGLASGGAVTQYF. V is TRBV12-5 and J is TRBJ2-5, with 12 bases lining up with TRBD2. The junction had 4 bases not matched to a gene; V was cut back by 1 base and J by 7 bases. CDR1 and CDR2 from the germline V gene are LGHNT and FRNRAP. The CDR3 spans 15 residues.

The gene calls are TRBV9 and TRBJ2-1, with D tentatively TRBD1 (5 bases). This CDR3 is 17 amino acids long. Germline assignment: CDR1 SGDLS and CDR2 YYNGEE. Trimming shortened V by 0 bases and J by 1 base, and 14 bases separated the two germline ends. CDR3 in amino acids: CASSVEVGAGSYNEQFF. The CDR3 DNA follows: TGTGCCAGCAGCGTAGAGGTAGGGGCCGGGTCCTACAATGAGCAGTTCTTC.

The gene calls are TRBV6-2 or TRBV6-3 and TRBJ1-1, with D maybe TRBD1 (6 bases). The V end lost 5 bases, the J end lost 4 bases, and 11 bases lay between the germline ends. Germline values: CDR1 MNHEY, CDR2 SVGEGT. The CDR3 length is 13 residues. The DNA of the CDR3 is TGTGCCAGCAGTGCGACAGGCCTCACTGAAGCTTTCTTT. Translated, it gives CASSATGLTEAFF.